The present TCR beta chain was sequenced within a study of blood T cell repertoires in COVID-19. Study in general: Italy, Spain and the United States were the sources of the convalescent and acute COVID-19 samples.

This clone is judged medium-sized. The length of the CDR3 is 15 residues. V was clipped by 4 bases and J by 11 bases, with 20 bases between them. Germline values: CDR1 KGHDR, CDR2 SFDVKD. The protocol was immunoSEQ multiplex PCR, while the TCRdb copy is restricted to in-frame clones and leaves out a portion. The sample yields 30,000 to 50,000 clones, about four fifths seen once. The chain couples TRBV24-1 to TRBJ2-1, with a weak D call TRBD2 (6 bases). The sequenced sample consisted of peripheral blood. The clonotype was recovered from a man aged 70-80 years with acute or convalescent COVID-19. The CDR3 loop is CATSDRTGVVGKQFF. The CDR3, as DNA: TGTGCCACCAGTGACCGGACGGGAGTTGTGGGAAAGCAGTTCTTC.